This T cell receptor (beta chain) was recovered during a study of shared clonotypes between healthy human individuals. Trimming shortened V by 2 bases and J by 5 bases, and 18 bases separated the two germline ends. Germline CDR1 and CDR2: MGHRA and YSYEKL. CDR3 length equals 17 residues. Findings and caveats of the study: There were few donors, and this limited the genetic and exposure-history diversity represented. Incompleteness in sorted-subset sequencing, despite large depth, was shown by rarefaction.

Turning to this clone: The antigen is not known.

An assay was performed, and its level was deep. DNA at roughly 0.2 ug, 30,000 or so T cell genomes, went into sorted-subset replicate PCRs. Clones were sequenced by immunoSEQ multiplex PCR, and TCRdb holds only the in-frame ones, with some missing. The sample contains 900,000 to 1,200,000 clones, approximately 80% of which appear only once. The V and J genes are TRBV4-1 and TRBJ2-2; D may be TRBD1 or TRBD2 (6 bases each). The TCR was taken from a man younger than 35 in good health. Some clones in this sample may be carry-over from other donors' samples. Sequencing input: memory CD4+ T cells from PBMCs. The subset here: CD45RA-negative fraction. The CDR3 is CASSQFGSRGGTGELFF. For the CDR3, the DNA is TGCGCCAGCAGCCAATTCGGGAGCAGGGGAGGAACCGGGGAGCTGTTTTTT.